This is a list of T cell receptor beta chains from one sample in a study of shared clonotypes between healthy human individuals. Profiling relied on immunoSEQ multiplex PCR, and the TCRdb table lists in-frame clones only, not all of them. The profile covers hundreds of thousands of clones, with around 79% appearing a single time and less than 15% taken by the ten largest. The source material was PBMCs. These receptors came from a woman between 35 and 50 years old in good health. Some clones in this sample may be carry-over from other donors' samples. The CDR3 runs from the conserved cysteine through the conserved F or W. Fields, in order: clone size, J gene, D gene, V gene, CDR3 protein, CDR3 DNA. The D gene is left open where the match is weak. Clone size is shown for a subset of rows, as once, few, many or a class of expanded clone.

-,TRBJ1-1,TRBD1,TRBV4-3,CASSQGRTGREAFF,TGCGCCAGCAGCCAAGGTAGGACAGGGCGTGAAGCTTTCTTT
-,TRBJ2-5,TRBD2,TRBV5-1,CASGIAGVETQYF,TGCGCCAGCGGAATAGCGGGAGTGGAGACCCAGTACTTC
-,TRBJ2-7,-,TRBV6-5,CASSYSMRIYEQYF,TGTGCCAGCAGTTACTCGATGAGGATATACGAGCAGTACTTC
-,TRBJ2-5,TRBD2,TRBV19,CAAGGGGPQTQYF,TGTGCCGCCGGTGGGGGAGGGCCGCAGACCCAGTACTTC
-,TRBJ2-4,-,TRBV15,CATSRTSGSLRAKNIQYF,TGTGCCACCAGCAGAACATCCGGGTCACTTAGGGCCAAAAACATTCAGTACTTC
-,TRBJ2-7,-,TRBV5-1,CASSESSYEQYF,TGCGCCAGCAGCGAGAGCTCCTACGAGCAGTACTTC
-,TRBJ2-5,TRBD1,TRBV5-1,CASSPGQGAGETQYF,TGCGCCAGCAGCCCCGGACAGGGGGCCGGTGAGACCCAGTACTTC
-,TRBJ2-2,-,TRBV6-6,CASSYSGSYTGELFF,TGTGCCAGCAGTTACTCGGGGAGTTACACCGGGGAGCTGTTTTTT
few,TRBJ1-2,-,TRBV28,CASTIGQSYGYTF,TGTGCCAGCACCATAGGACAGTCCTATGGCTACACCTTC
-,TRBJ1-4,-,TRBV11-2,CASSALVVGTNEKLFF,TGTGCCAGCAGCGCCCTTGTGGTTGGTACTAATGAAAAACTGTTTTTT
-,TRBJ1-1,-,TRBV7-2,CASSLAQGGTEAFF,TGTGCCAGCAGCTTAGCACAGGGAGGGACTGAAGCTTTCTTT
-,TRBJ1-1,TRBD1,TRBV4-1,CASSQEQGATEAFF,TGCGCCAGCAGCCAGGAACAGGGGGCCACTGAAGCTTTCTTT
-,TRBJ1-2,TRBD1,TRBV28,CASSKGQNYGYTF,TGTGCCAGCAGTAAGGGACAGAACTATGGCTACACCTTC
-,TRBJ1-3,-,TRBV7-2,CASSLNPPPGNTIYF,TGTGCCAGCAGCTTAAACCCTCCACCTGGAAACACCATATATTTT
few,TRBJ1-5,-,TRBV6-4,CASSARPQHF,TGTGCCAGCAGTGCTCGACCCCAGCATTTT
-,TRBJ1-2,-,TRBV29-1,CSVPAGNYGYTF,TGCAGCGTCCCCGCGGGAAACTATGGCTACACCTTC
-,TRBJ1-4,-,TRBV28,CASSLGGSPTNEKLFF,TGTGCCAGCAGTTTAGGGGGGAGTCCGACTAATGAAAAACTGTTTTTT
-,TRBJ1-1,-,TRBV18,CASSLDRNTEAFF,TGTGCCAGCTCTCTCGACAGGAACACTGAAGCTTTCTTT
-,TRBJ2-5,-,TRBV19,CASSIAQETQYF,TGTGCCAGTAGTATAGCGCAAGAGACCCAGTACTTC
-,TRBJ2-7,-,TRBV7-8,CASSPTGYEQYF,TGTGCCAGCAGCCCCACTGGATACGAGCAGTACTTC
-,TRBJ1-2,TRBD1,TRBV5-1,CASSLAAGGLYGYTF,TGCGCCAGCAGCTTGGCGGCAGGGGGCCTGTATGGCTACACCTTC
-,TRBJ2-7,TRBD2,TRBV5-1,CASSPGTSGFYEQYF,TGCGCCAGCAGCCCCGGGACTAGCGGCTTCTACGAGCAGTACTTC
-,TRBJ2-1,-,TRBV7-7,CASSLREAGQEVNEQFF,TGTGCTAGCAGCTTACGCGAGGCAGGTCAGGAGGTCAATGAGCAGTTCTTC
-,TRBJ1-1,-,TRBV29-1,CSVERQGTRGAFF,TGCAGCGTTGAAAGGCAGGGGACCCGGGGGGCTTTCTTT
few,TRBJ2-5,-,TRBV7-8,CASSLRGREVQETQYF,TGTGCCAGCAGCTTAAGGGGCAGGGAAGTACAAGAGACCCAGTACTTC
-,TRBJ2-1,-,TRBV7-7,CASSLALEDNEQFF,TGTGCTAGCAGCTTAGCACTAGAGGACAATGAGCAGTTCTTC
once,TRBJ2-7,TRBD1,TRBV15,CATSREVDRYEQYF,TGTGCCACCAGCAGAGAAGTGGACAGGTACGAGCAGTACTTC
few,TRBJ2-1,-,TRBV28,CASSLRWHEQFF,TGTGCCAGCAGTTTAAGGTGGCATGAGCAGTTCTTC
-,TRBJ1-4,-,TRBV10-2,CASSESNEKLFF,TGCGCCAGCAGTGAGTCCAATGAAAAACTGTTTTTT
-,TRBJ2-5,-,TRBV2,CASSDRGETQYF,TGTGCCAGCAGTGATAGGGGGGAGACCCAGTACTTC
-,TRBJ1-2,-,TRBV9,CASRDDRGMGYTF,TGTGCCAGCAGAGATGACCGAGGGATGGGCTACACCTTC
-,TRBJ1-3,-,TRBV19,CASSQGPSSGNTIYF,TGTGCCAGCTCCCAGGGGCCCAGCTCTGGAAACACCATATATTTT
-,TRBJ2-7,TRBD2,TRBV10-3,CAISTSGRAPEPTF,TGTGCCATCTCGACTAGCGGGAGGGCCCCGGAACCCACTTTC
few,TRBJ2-7,TRBD1,TRBV19,CASSRDRTGTYEQYF,TGTGCCAGTAGTCGGGACAGGACGGGAACCTACGAGCAGTACTTC
-,TRBJ1-2,TRBD1,TRBV5-1,CASSLARGTGDLRYGYTF,TGCGCCAGCAGCTTGGCGAGGGGGACAGGGGATCTTCGGTATGGCTACACCTTC
-,TRBJ2-6,-,TRBV19,CASSSFSGANVLTF,TGTGCCAGTAGTAGTTTCTCTGGGGCCAACGTCCTGACTTTC
-,TRBJ2-5,TRBD2,TRBV9,CASSLAVQETQYF,TGTGCCAGCAGCCTAGCGGTCCAAGAGACCCAGTACTTC
-,TRBJ2-7,-,TRBV28,CASQPGHTYEQYF,TGTGCCAGCCAACCGGGACACACCTACGAGCAGTACTTC
many,TRBJ2-1,TRBD1,TRBV6-4,CASSGGQGADEQFF,TGTGCCAGCAGCGGGGGACAGGGGGCCGATGAGCAGTTCTTC